This T cell receptor (beta chain) was captured by sequencing in a study of T-cell reconstitution after alpha-beta-depleted transplantation in children. Construction of the TCRbeta library involved unique molecular identifiers. Via MiXCR, TCRdb re-called the PCR reads, giving one row per CDR3 protein. The repertoire consists of 200,000 to 250,000 distinct CDR3 sequences, with approximately 10% occurring once and the leading ten covering roughly 30%. The CDR3 covers 13 residues. Germline CDR1 is MNHNY and CDR2 is SVGAGI (reference sequence). The V gene lost 4 bases and the J gene lost 8 bases, with 14 bases spanning the gap. This clonotype showed up many times.

The chain couples TRBV6-6 to TRBJ1-2, with D possibly TRBD1 on 5 matching bases. The source is a child younger than two with acute myeloid leukemia, due to receive a stem cell transplant. The sequenced sample was PBMCs, obtained before TCRalphabeta/CD19-depleted stem cell transplant. The CDR3 spells CASSFIDREGYTF. Here the CDR3 DNA reads TGTGCCAGCAGTTTCATCGACAGAGAGGGCTACACCTTC.